This TCR delta chain was documented in a study of γδ T cells in repeated Plasmodium falciparum infection. For the study at large: The natural-infection arm compared Malian children under seasonal malaria with matched Australian children. Malian gammadelta TCRs were studied during no-transmission periods and across acute malaria episodes.

Study-wide points: Compared with Australian children, Malian Vdelta2-negative repertoires seemed more clonal, less diverse, less shared.

TCRdb ran CATT on the multiplex PCR reads. The sample lists tens of thousands of delta-chain clones; over 0.9% were seen once. Vgamma9/Vdelta2+ and Vdelta2-negative gammadelta T cells were flow-sorted from PBMC for bulk sequencing. This clone was observed a handful of times. As yet, its antigen is unknown. TCRdb lists the protein of a much larger clone for this DNA, which differs at residue 6, so this is likely a read error; the protein given here is translated from the DNA itself. The trim removed 4 bases at V and 6 bases at J, leaving 18 bases unmatched. Germline lookup yields CDR1 TSWWSYY and CDR2 QGS. The CDR3 is 18 residues long.

The clonotype was recovered from a pool of human donors (malaria-infected and uninfected, not separated). V usage is TRDV1 and J usage is TRDJ1; 9 nucleotides align to TRDD3. TCRdb is silent on the J gene; assignment here came from matching the DNA to germline. Sequenced input: gamma-delta T cells from blood. CDR3 DNA: TGTGCTCTTGGGGCTTCGCGGCCTATACTGGGGGACGCCCATAAACTCATCTTT. This codes for CALGASRPILGDAHKLIF.